Sequencing of this T cell receptor (beta chain) was carried out in a study of cytomegalovirus exposure and HLA in healthy donors. Germline assignment: CDR1 LNHDA and CDR2 SQIVND (reference sequence). The CDR3 loop spans 18 amino acids. Trimming removed 9 bases from V and 10 bases from J, with 34 bases in between. Use of 60 Vbeta and 13 Jbeta primers characterized the PCR. Measured with immunoSEQ multiplex PCR; TCRdb has only the in-frame clones, and not every one. Of about 150,000 clones listed, over 75% were seen once; the top ten hold around 6%. The TCR originated in a woman in her 40s in good health and CMV-seropositive. The sequenced sample was PBMCs. V gene TRBV19 combines with J gene TRBJ2-1; D assignment may be TRBD1 or TRBD2 (9 bases each). Here the CDR3 reads CASSGGTGRREGLGEQFF. CDR3 nucleotides: TGTGCCAGCAGTGGCGGGACAGGGCGGCGGGAGGGCCTCGGCGAGCAGTTCTTC.